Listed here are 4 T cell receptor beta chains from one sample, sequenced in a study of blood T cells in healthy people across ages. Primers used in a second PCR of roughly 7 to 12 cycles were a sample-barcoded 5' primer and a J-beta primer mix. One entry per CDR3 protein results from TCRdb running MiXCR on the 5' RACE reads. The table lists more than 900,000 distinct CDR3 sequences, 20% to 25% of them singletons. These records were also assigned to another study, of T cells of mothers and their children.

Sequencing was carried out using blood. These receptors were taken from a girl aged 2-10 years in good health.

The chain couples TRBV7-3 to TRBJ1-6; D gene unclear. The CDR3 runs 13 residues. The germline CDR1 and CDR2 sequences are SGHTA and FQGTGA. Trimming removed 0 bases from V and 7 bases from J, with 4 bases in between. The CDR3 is CASSLTLNSPLHF. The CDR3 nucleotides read TGTGCCAGCAGCTTAACGTTGAATTCACCCCTCCACTTT.

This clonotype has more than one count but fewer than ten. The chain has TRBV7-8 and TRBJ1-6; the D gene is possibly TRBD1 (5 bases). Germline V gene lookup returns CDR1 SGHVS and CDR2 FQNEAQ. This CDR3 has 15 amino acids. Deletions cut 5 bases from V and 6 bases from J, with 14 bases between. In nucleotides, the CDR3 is TGTGCCAGCAGCGCACACCAGGGATCTAATTCACCCCTCCACTTT. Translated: CASSAHQGSNSPLHF. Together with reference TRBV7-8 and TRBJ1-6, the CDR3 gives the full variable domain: GAGVSQSPRYKVAKRGQDVALRCDPISGHVSLFWYQQALGQGPEFLTYFQNEAQLDKSGLPSDRFFAERPEGSVSTLKIQRTQQEDSAVYLCASSAHQGSNSPLHFGNGTRLTVT.

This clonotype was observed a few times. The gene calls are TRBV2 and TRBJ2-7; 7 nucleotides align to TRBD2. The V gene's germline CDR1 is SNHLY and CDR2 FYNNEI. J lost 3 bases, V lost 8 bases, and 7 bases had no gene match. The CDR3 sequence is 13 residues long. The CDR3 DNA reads TGTGCCAGCGGCAGGGAGGGTTACTACGAGCAGTACTTC. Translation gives CASGREGYYEQYF.

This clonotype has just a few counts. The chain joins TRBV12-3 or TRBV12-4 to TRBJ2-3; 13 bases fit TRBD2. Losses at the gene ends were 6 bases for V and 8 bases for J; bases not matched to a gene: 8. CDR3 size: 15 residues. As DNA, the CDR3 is TGTGCCAGCAGCGTACTAGCGGGGGGGCGGGTTACGCAGTATTTT. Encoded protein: CASSVLAGGRVTQYF.